Shown below are 9 T cell receptor beta chains from a single sample sequenced in a study of T cell changes during pregnancy in multiple sclerosis. Data came from immunoSEQ multiplex PCR; TCRdb stores just in-frame clones and leaves some out. The table records 30,000 or so clones, around 91% of them present only once. The sample in question was CD8+ T cells from peripheral blood mononuclear cells, obtained after pregnancy. Receptors originate from a female donor with multiple sclerosis, enrolled in a pregnancy study.

This chain links TRBV19 with TRBJ1-5, with TRBD1 identical over 8 bases. The germline V gene encodes CDR1 LNHDA and CDR2 SQIVND (reference sequence). The CDR3 loop spans 16 amino acids. V shed 1 base and J 6 bases; nucleotides not matched to a gene: 8. In DNA, the CDR3 is TGTGCCAGTAGTATAGGCAGACAGGGGTTTATTCAGCCCCAGCATTTT. Protein product: CASSIGRQGFIQPQHF.

The CDR3, as DNA: TGTGCCAGCAGTTTTTTAGCGGAGAACACCGGGGAGCTGTTTTTT. Translation: CASSFLAENTGELFF. The J gene is TRBJ2-2, the V gene TRBV28; tentatively, D is TRBD2 (6 bases). Germline V gives CDR1 MDHEN, CDR2 SYDVKM. V lost 3 bases, J lost 1 base, and 9 bases lay in between. The CDR3 contains 15 residues.

The rearrangement uses TRBV27 and TRBJ2-1; a possible D gene is TRBD2 (6 bases). Germline V gene lookup returns CDR1 MNHEY and CDR2 SMNVEV (reference sequence). The V and J ends lost 5 bases and 0 bases respectively, with 17 bases between them. This CDR3 has 17 residues. In nucleotides, the CDR3 is TGTGCCAGCAGTGCCTTTGGCGGGGATAGCTCCTACAATGAGCAGTTCTTC. Residues: CASSAFGGDSSYNEQFF.

The rearrangement uses TRBV27 and TRBJ1-4, with D unclear. V lost 7 bases and J 6 bases, leaving 9 bases between the germline ends. Looked up from germline, CDR1 is MNHEY and CDR2 is SMNVEV (reference sequence). This CDR3 spans 12 amino acids. The CDR3 region has the DNA TGTGCCAGCAAAAGCCAGGATGAAAAACTGTTTTTT. It codes for CASKSQDEKLFF. Based on the CDR3 plus reference TRBV27 and TRBJ1-4, the full variable domain is EAQVTQNPRYLITVTGKKLTVTCSQNMNHEYMSWYRQDPGLGLRQIYYSMNVEVTDKGDVPEGYKVSRKEKRNFPLILESPSPNQTSLYFCASKSQDEKLFFGSGTQLSVL.

This chain links TRBV29-1 with TRBJ1-4; the match to TRBD1 covers 8 bases. CDR3 length: 13 residues. After removal of 4 bases from V and 15 bases from J, the junction contained 13 bases not matched to a gene. Germline V lookup: CDR1 SQVTM, CDR2 ANQGSEA. CDR3 protein: CSVASAGQEGVFF. CDR3 in DNA: TGCAGCGTTGCGTCTGCGGGACAGGAGGGAGTGTTTTTT.

The chain is built from TRBV28 and TRBJ2-1; 7 nucleotides line up with TRBD2. This CDR3 region has 13 residues. Germline CDR1 and CDR2: MDHEN and SYDVKM. The J segment lost 7 bases and the V segment lost 2 bases, leaving 2 bases of the junction unmatched. CDR3 sequence reads: CASSLRGGNEQFF. The CDR3 DNA follows: TGTGCCAGCAGTTTAAGGGGAGGGAATGAGCAGTTCTTC.

The CDR3 bases are TGCGCCAGCAGCCAAGATGGGGGACAGGGGACAGATACGCAGTATTTT. It specifies CASSQDGGQGTDTQYF. The V call is TRBV4-3, the J call TRBJ2-3, with 10 bases matching TRBD1. Germline loops: CDR1 LGHNA, CDR2 YSLEER. The CDR3 runs 16 residues. V gave up 0 bases and J gave up 3 bases; unmatched junction bases: 3.

This chain uses TRBV29-1 with TRBJ2-1; 11 bases match TRBD2. Germline V gene sequence: CDR1 SQVTM, CDR2 ANQGSEA. Trimming at V came to 3 bases and at J to 5 bases, leaving 6 bases not matched to a gene. The CDR3 sequence is 15 residues long. The CDR3 region has the DNA TGCAGCGTTGACGGAACTAGCGGGAGTAACAATGAGCAGTTCTTC. Translation gives CSVDGTSGSNNEQFF.

This clone was detected once. The chain joins TRBV27 to TRBJ2-7; tentative D call: TRBD2 (6 bases). The ends were cut back, 5 bases at V and 5 bases at J, with 16 bases in the middle. This CDR3 contains 14 residues. The germline CDR1 and CDR2 sequences are MNHEY and SMNVEV (reference sequence). The CDR3 DNA follows: TGTGCCAGCAGTCCCCGGGATAGCGGCAACGAGCAGTACTTC. Its protein is CASSPRDSGNEQYF.